This TCR beta chain was sequenced in a study of T cell responses to AZD1222 COVID-19 vaccine. Study results and limitations: Clonal diversity was possibly underestimated, and the donors were mostly white British, with more females.

Method: immunoSEQ multiplex PCR; TCRdb's copy keeps in-frame clones and lacks some. The top ten clones hold about 3.7% of a sample with 150,000 or so clones, approximately 90% of them seen once. A remark on this clone: Its antigen is undetermined.

Germline V gene sequence: CDR1 LNHDA, CDR2 SQIVND (reference sequence). V was pared by 3 bases and J by 4 bases, with 9 bases between. The CDR3 totals 14 residues. This sequence was found in an adult in good health. Here the sequenced sample was peripheral blood, taken on day 0 of AZD1222 vaccination. This chain uses TRBV19 with TRBJ2-2, with D unclear. The CDR3: CASSIHPRTGELFF. CDR3 nucleotides: TGTGCCAGTAGTATCCACCCGCGCACCGGGGAGCTGTTTTTT.